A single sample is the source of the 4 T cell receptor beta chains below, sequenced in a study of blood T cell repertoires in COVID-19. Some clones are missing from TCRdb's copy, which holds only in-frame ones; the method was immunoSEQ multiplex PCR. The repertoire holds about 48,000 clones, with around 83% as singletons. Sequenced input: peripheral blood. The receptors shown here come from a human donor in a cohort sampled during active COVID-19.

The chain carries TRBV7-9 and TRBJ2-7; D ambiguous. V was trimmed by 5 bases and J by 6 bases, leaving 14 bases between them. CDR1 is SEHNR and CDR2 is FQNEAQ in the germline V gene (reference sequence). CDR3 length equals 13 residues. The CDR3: CASSLLAPSEQYF. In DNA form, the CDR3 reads TGTGCCAGCAGCCTTTTGGCCCCGTCCGAGCAGTACTTC.

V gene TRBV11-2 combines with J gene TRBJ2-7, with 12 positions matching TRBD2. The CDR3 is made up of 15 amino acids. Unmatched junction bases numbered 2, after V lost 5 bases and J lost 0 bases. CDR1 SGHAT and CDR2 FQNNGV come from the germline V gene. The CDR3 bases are TGTGCCAGCAGCCAACTAGCGGGGGGCTCCTACGAGCAGTACTTC. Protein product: CASSQLAGGSYEQYF. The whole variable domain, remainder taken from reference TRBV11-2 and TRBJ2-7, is EAGVAQSPRYKIIEKRQSVAFWCNPISGHATLYWYQQILGQGPKLLIQFQNNGVVDDSQLPKDRFSAERLKGVDSTLKIQPAKLEDSAVYLCASSQLAGGSYEQYFGPGTRLTVT.

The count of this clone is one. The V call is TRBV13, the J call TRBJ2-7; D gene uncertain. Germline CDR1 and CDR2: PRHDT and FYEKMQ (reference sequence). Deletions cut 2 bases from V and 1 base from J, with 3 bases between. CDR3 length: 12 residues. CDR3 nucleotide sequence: TGTGCCAGCAGCTTACAATCCTACGAGCAGTACTTC. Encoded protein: CASSLQSYEQYF.

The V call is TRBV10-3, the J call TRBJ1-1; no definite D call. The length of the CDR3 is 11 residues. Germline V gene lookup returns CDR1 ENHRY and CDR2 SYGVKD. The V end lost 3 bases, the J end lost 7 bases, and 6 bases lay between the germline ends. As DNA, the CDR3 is TGTGCCATCAGTGATTTGTATGAAGCTTTCTTT. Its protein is CAISDLYEAFF.